Listed below are T cell receptor beta chains from one sample, sequenced in a study of blood T cell repertoires in COVID-19. Method: immunoSEQ multiplex PCR; TCRdb's copy keeps in-frame clones and lacks some. The sample contains some 130,000 clones, more than 75% of which appear only once. Specimen: peripheral blood. Every receptor here comes from a man aged 50-59 years with active COVID-19. The CDR3 runs from the conserved cysteine through the conserved F or W. D genes are given only for firm matches. The size field is filled for only some rows; it gives once, few, many or a size class.

d_call j_call v_call clone_size cdr3_nt cdr3_aa
- TRBJ1-6 TRBV6-5 - TGTGCCAGCAGCCCCACGGGAGTCCCCCTCCACTTT CASSPTGVPLHF
TRBD1 TRBJ1-3 TRBV9 - TGTGCCAGCAGCCCCCAGGGACAGGGGGCGCCTGGAAACACCATATATTTT CASSPQGQGAPGNTIYF
TRBD1 TRBJ1-2 TRBV3-1/TRBV3-2 - TGTGCCAGCAGCCACAACGACAGGGTGGGCTATGGCTACACCTTC CASSHNDRVGYGYTF
TRBD2 TRBJ2-4 TRBV7-2 - TGTGCCAGCAGCGCCCGAGCGGGAGAAAACATTCAGTACTTC CASSARAGENIQYF
- TRBJ2-1 TRBV6-5 - TGTGCCAGTGAGACTAGTACCTACAATGAGCAGTTCTTC CASETSTYNEQFF
- TRBJ2-1 TRBV3-1/TRBV3-2 - TGTGCCAGCAGCCAAGCGGGAGAAAATGAGCAGTTCTTC CASSQAGENEQFF
- TRBJ1-5 TRBV15 - TGTGCCACCCGGTCCGATAGCAATCAGCCCCAGCATTTT CATRSDSNQPQHF
- TRBJ1-1 TRBV19 once TGTGCCATCAAGAGCGGGGGGAACACTGAAGCTTTCTTT CAIKSGGNTEAFF
- TRBJ1-2 TRBV20-1 - TGCAGTGCTAGTGTGGGGCCCAGCTATGGCTACACCTTC CSASVGPSYGYTF
- TRBJ1-4 TRBV10-3 - TGTGCCATCAGTGAGTCGTTGTCCGGGGTTGAAAAACTGTTTTTT CAISESLSGVEKLFF
- TRBJ1-3 TRBV11-3 - TGTGCCAGCAGCTCCCACTCGGGCTCTGGAAACACCATATATTTT CASSSHSGSGNTIYF
- TRBJ2-5 TRBV19 - TGTGCCAGTAGAAATGGGGGGAAAGAGACCCAGTACTTC CASRNGGKETQYF
- TRBJ2-5 TRBV6-6 - TGTGCCAGCAGACAGTGGGCCCAAGAGACCCAGTACTTC CASRQWAQETQYF
- TRBJ1-2 TRBV19 - TGTGCCAGTAGTGTCGGCTATGGCTACACCTTC CASSVGYGYTF
- TRBJ2-2 TRBV7-6 - TGTGCCAGCGCCGAGGGGGGGGCGTACACCGGGGAGCTGTTTTTT CASAEGGAYTGELFF
- TRBJ2-3 TRBV1 - TGCACCAGCAGCCCTTTCACTAGGGGGCATTTGGATACGCAGTATTTT CTSSPFTRGHLDTQYF
TRBD1 TRBJ2-2 TRBV7-8 - TGTGCCAGCAGCCCCGTGGGGACAGAAATGACCGGGGAGCTGTTTTTT CASSPVGTEMTGELFF
TRBD1 TRBJ2-5 TRBV24-1 - TGTGCCACCAGTGATCGACAGGGGGATCAACAAGAGACCCAGTACTTC CATSDRQGDQQETQYF